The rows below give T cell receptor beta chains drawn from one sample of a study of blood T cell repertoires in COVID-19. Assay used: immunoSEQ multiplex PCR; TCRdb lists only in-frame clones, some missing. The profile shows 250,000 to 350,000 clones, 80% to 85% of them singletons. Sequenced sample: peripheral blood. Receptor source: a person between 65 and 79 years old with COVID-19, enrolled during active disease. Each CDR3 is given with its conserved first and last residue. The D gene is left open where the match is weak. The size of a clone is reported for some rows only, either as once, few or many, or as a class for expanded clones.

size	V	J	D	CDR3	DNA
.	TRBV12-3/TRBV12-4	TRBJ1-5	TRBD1	CASSDRGSQPQHF	TGTGCCAGCAGTGACAGGGGATCTCAGCCCCAGCATTTT
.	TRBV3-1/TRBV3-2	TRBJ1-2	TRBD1	CASSQRARGAYGYTF	TGTGCCAGCAGCCAAAGGGCCAGGGGGGCCTATGGCTACACCTTC
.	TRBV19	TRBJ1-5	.	CATAPMGQPQHF	TGTGCCACAGCGCCCATGGGTCAGCCCCAGCATTTT
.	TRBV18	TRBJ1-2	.	CASSPRADSHYGYTF	TGTGCCAGCTCACCTAGGGCCGACAGCCACTATGGCTACACCTTC
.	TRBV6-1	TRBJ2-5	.	CASSVAGETQYF	TGTGCCAGCAGTGTAGCCGGAGAGACCCAGTACTTC
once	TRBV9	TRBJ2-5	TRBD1	CASRGQAQETQYF	TGTGCCAGCAGGGGACAGGCCCAAGAGACCCAGTACTTC
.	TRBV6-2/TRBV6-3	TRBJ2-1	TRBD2	CASSTRSGSGRSKSTYNEQFF	TGTGCCAGCAGTACCCGAAGCGGTAGCGGGAGATCAAAGTCCACCTACAATGAGCAGTTCTTC
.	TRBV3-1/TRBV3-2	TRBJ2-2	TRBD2	CASSQEGGSNTGELFF	TGTGCCAGCAGCCAAGAGGGGGGGAGTAACACCGGGGAGCTGTTTTTT
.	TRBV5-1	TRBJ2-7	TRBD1	CASSPRDRVYEQYF	TGCGCCAGCAGCCCCCGGGACAGGGTGTACGAGCAGTACTTC
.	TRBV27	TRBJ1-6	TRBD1	CASSPLYGTGENSPLHF	TGTGCCAGCAGCCCATTATATGGGACAGGGGAAAATTCACCCCTCCACTTT
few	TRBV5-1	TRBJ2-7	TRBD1	CASRTGEYEQYF	TGCGCCAGCAGGACAGGGGAATACGAGCAGTACTTC
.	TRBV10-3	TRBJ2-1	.	CAISSGGGGPYNEQFF	TGTGCCATCAGCTCGGGAGGAGGGGGGCCCTACAATGAGCAGTTCTTC
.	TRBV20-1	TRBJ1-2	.	CSARGGPSYTF	TGCAGTGCTAGAGGTGGGCCTTCCTACACCTTC
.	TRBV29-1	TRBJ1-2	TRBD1	CSVKGQGGDYGYTF	TGCAGCGTTAAAGGACAGGGGGGAGACTATGGCTACACCTTC
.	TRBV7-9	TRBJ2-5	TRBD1	CASSYQQGVGETQYF	TGTGCCAGCAGCTACCAACAGGGGGTGGGGGAGACCCAGTACTTC
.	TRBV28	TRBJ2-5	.	CASSLSDGARETQYF	TGTGCCAGCAGTTTAAGCGATGGGGCCCGGGAGACCCAGTACTTC